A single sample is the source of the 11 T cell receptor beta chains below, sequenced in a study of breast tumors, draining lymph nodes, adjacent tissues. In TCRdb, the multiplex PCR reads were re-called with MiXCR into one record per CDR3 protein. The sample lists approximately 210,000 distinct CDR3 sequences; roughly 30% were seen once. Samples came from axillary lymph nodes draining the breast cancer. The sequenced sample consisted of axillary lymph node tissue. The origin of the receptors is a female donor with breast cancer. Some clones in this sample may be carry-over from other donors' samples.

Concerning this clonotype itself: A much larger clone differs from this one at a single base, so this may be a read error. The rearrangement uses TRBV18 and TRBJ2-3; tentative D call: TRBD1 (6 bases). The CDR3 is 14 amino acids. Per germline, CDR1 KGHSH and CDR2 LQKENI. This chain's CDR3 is CTSSPRGGTDTQYF. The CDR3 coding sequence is TGTACCAGCTCCCCCAGGGGTGGCACAGATACGCAGTATTTT.

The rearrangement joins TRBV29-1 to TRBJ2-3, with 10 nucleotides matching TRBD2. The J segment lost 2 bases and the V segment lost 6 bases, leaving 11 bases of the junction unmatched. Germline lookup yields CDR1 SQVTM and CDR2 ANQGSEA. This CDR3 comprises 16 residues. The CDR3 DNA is TGCAGCGTGGGCCCAGCGGGAGGGGGCCCCACAGATACGCAGTATTTT. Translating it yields CSVGPAGGGPTDTQYF.

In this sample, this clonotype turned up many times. CDR3 bases: TGTGCCAGTAGTATCCGAGACGATACCTACGAGCAGTACTTC. Protein product: CASSIRDDTYEQYF. The chain is built from TRBV19 and TRBJ2-7; D ambiguous. Germline-derived CDR1 and CDR2 are LNHDA and SQIVND (reference sequence). The CDR3 extends over 14 amino acids. The V gene lost 3 bases and the J gene lost 2 bases, with 11 bases spanning the gap.

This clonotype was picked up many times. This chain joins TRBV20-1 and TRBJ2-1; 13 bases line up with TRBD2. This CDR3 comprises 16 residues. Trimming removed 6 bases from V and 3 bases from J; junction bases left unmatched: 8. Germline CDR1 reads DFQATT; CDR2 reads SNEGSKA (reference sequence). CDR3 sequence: CSAWTSGSTIYNEQFF. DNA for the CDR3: TGCAGTGCCTGGACTAGCGGGAGCACGATCTACAATGAGCAGTTCTTC.

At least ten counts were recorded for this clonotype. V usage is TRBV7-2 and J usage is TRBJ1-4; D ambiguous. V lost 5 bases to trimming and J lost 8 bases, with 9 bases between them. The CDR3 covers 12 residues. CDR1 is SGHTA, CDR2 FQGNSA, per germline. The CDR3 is CASSANREKLFF. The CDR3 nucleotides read TGTGCCAGCAGCGCCAATAGGGAAAAACTGTTTTTT.

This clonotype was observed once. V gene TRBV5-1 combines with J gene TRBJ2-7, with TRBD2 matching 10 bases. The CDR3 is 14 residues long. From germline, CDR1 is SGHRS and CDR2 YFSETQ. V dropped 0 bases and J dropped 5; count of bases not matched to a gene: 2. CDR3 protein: CASSLVLAGDEQYF. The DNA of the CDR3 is TGCGCCAGCAGCTTGGTCCTAGCGGGAGACGAGCAGTACTTC.

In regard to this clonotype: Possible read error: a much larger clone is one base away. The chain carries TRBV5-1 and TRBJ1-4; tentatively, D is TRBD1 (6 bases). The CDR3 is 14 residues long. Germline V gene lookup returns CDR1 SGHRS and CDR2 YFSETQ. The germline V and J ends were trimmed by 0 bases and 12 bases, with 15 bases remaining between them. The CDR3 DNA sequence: TGCGCCAGCAGCTTGGGCACAGGGATGGAAGAACTGTTTTTT. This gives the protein CASSLGTGMEELFF.

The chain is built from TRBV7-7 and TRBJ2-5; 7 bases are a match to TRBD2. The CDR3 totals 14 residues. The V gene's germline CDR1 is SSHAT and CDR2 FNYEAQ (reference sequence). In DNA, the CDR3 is TGTGCTAGCGGTAGGACTGGCGGGAGTGAGACCCAGTACTTC. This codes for CASGRTGGSETQYF. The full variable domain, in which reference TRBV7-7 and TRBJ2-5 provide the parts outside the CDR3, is GAGVSQSPRYKVTKRGQDVTLRCDPISSHATLYWYQQALGQGPEFLTYFNYEAQPDKSGLPSDRFSAERPEGSISTLTIQRTEQRDSAMYRCASGRTGGSETQYFGPGTRLLVL.

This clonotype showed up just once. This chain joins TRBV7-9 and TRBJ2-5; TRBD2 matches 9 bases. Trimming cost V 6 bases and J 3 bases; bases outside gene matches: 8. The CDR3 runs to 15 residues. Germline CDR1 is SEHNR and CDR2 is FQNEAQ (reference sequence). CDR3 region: CASSRTSDVKETQYF. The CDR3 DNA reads TGTGCCAGCAGTCGGACTAGCGATGTAAAAGAGACCCAGTACTTC.

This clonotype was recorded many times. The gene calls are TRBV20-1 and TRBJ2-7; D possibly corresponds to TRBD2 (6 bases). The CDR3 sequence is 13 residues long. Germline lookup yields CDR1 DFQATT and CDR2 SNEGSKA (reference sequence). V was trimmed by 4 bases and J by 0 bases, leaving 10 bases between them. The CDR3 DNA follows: TGCAGTGCTATAAGCGGGCTCTCCTACGAGCAGTACTTC. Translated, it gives CSAISGLSYEQYF.

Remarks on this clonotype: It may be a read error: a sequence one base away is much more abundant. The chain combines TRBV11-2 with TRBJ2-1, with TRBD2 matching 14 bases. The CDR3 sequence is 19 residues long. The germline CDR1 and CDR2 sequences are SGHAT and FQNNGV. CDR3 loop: CASSPNPTSGRAGYNGQFF. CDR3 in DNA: TGTGCCAGCAGCCCCAACCCGACTAGCGGGAGGGCCGGGTACAATGGGCAGTTCTTC.